The clone carrying this TCR beta chain was detected ten times or more. Its antigen is not known. This sample stems from a study of human T cells and chemical hapten exposure. Overall study: Sensitizing treatment utilized 2% DPC over a roughly 2 cm by roughly 2 cm portion of upper inner arm skin. Throughout the approximately 25-week study, diphenylcyclopropenone was applied weekly to the patients' scalps. Findings of the study overall: The number of TCRs over 1 in 1000 frequency stayed unchanged after DPC. Donors had alopecia, so their immune response may differ from healthy people's.

Time point here: patch test 3, about 24 weeks after DPC sensitization. Treatment defined: therapeutic diphenylcyclopropenone sensitization with weekly scalp DPC. TCRdb redid the calling of the RACE reads with MiXCR, one entry per CDR3 protein. Of roughly 32,000 distinct CDR3 sequences in the sample, almost 6% were seen once. Trimming took 1 base from V and 2 from J; bases not matched to a gene: 4. The CDR3 runs 15 residues. CDR1 and CDR2 (germline): LGHNA, YSLEER. The sequenced sample was whole blood, obtained in connection with sensitization to the hapten diphenylcyclopropenone (DPC). The receptor's source is a man aged 25-45 years with alopecia areata. Some clones in this sample may be carry-over from other donors' samples. V gene TRBV4-3 combines with J gene TRBJ1-1; 7 positions match TRBD1. The CDR3 coding sequence is TGCGCCAGCAGCCAAGCAAACAGGGGCAACACTGAAGCTTTCTTT. This encodes CASSQANRGNTEAFF.